The source of this T cell receptor beta chain is a study of blood T cell repertoires in COVID-19. The overall study: COVID-19 samples collected from the United States, Italy and Spain covered acute and convalescent phases. Nucleic acid was either cDNA or gDNA, and it came from T cells, B-cell-depleted T cells, or PBMCs.

Authors' processing steps: Amplifying reference gene primers gave estimates of nucleated cell counts. Generated by immunoSEQ multiplex PCR, the TCRdb table keeps only in-frame clones and is missing some. V, J and clone size reflect that table, while D and trimming were determined from the DNA. The sample includes tens of thousands of clones, 89% seen only once; the top ten take roughly 2.3%. The CDR3 runs 15 residues. Germline values: CDR1 GTSNPN, CDR2 SVGIG (reference sequence). V lost 5 bases and J lost 3, with 18 bases in between. This rearrangement joins TRBV30 to TRBJ2-3; D is possibly TRBD1 (6 bases). This receptor was taken from a man aged 45-65 years with acute or convalescent COVID-19. The specimen was peripheral blood. The CDR3 sequence: CAWEGTSRGTDTQYF. CDR3 coding DNA: TGTGCCTGGGAAGGGACATCAAGGGGTACAGATACGCAGTATTTT.